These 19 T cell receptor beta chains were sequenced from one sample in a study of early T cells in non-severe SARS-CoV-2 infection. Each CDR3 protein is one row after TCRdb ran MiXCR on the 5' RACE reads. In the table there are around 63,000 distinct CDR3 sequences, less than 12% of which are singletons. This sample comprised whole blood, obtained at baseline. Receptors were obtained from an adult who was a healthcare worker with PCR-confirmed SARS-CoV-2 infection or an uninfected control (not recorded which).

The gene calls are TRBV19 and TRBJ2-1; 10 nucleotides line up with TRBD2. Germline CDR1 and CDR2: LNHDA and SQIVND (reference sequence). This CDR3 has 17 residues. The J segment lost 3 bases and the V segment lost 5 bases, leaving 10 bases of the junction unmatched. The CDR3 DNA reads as TGTGCCAGTAGTCCCTGGCCTAGCGGGAGCCTCTACAATGAGCAGTTCTTC. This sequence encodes CASSPWPSGSLYNEQFF.

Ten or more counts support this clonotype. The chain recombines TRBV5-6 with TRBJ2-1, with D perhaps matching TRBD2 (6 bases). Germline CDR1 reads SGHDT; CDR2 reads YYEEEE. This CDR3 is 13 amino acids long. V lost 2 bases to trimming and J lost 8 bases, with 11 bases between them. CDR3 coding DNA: TGTGCCAGCAGCTTCCTTTCGGGAGATGAGCAGTTCTTC. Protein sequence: CASSFLSGDEQFF.

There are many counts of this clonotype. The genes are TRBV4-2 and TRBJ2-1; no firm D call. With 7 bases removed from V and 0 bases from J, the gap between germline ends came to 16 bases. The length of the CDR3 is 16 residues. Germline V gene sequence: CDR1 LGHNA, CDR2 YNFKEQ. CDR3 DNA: TGTGCCAGCAACCCATCTTCGAGAAGCTCCTACAATGAGCAGTTCTTC. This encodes CASNPSSRSSYNEQFF.

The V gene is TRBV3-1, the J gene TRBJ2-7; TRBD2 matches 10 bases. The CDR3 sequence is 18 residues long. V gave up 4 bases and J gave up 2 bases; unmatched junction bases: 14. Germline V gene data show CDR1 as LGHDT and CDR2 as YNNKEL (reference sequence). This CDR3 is CASSLQVALLAGTYEQYF. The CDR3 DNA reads TGTGCCAGCAGCCTCCAGGTCGCCCTACTAGCGGGGACCTACGAGCAGTACTTC.

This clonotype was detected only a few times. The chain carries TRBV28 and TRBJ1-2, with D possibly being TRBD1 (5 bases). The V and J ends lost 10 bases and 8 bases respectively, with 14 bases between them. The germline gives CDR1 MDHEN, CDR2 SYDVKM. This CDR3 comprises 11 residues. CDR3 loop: CATLIRVGYTF. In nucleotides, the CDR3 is TGTGCCACCCTAATCAGGGTCGGCTACACCTTC.

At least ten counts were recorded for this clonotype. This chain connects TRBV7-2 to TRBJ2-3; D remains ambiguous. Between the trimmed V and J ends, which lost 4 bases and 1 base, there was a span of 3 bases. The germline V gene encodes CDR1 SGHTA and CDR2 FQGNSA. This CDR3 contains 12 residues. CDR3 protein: CASSWGTDTQYF. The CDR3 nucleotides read TGTGCCAGCAGCTGGGGCACAGATACGCAGTATTTT.

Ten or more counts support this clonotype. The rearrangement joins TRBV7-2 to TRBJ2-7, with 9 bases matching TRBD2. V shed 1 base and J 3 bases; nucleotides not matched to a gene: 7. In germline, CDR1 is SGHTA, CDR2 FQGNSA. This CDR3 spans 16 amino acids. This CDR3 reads CASSLGASGIIYEQYF. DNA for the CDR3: TGTGCCAGCAGCTTAGGTGCTAGCGGGATTATCTACGAGCAGTACTTC.

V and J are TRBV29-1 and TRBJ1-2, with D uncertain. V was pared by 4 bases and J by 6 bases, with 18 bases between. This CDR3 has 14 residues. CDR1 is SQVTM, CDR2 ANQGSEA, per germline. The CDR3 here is CSVVFWASTDGYTF. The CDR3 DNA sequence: TGCAGCGTTGTATTTTGGGCGAGTACTGATGGCTACACCTTC.

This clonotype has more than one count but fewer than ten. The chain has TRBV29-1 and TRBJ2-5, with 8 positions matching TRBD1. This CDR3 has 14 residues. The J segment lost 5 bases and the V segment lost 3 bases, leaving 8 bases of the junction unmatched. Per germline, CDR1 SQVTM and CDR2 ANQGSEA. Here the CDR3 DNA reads TGCAGCGTTGATGGTCCAGGGGGCAGTGAGACCCAGTACTTC. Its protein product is CSVDGPGGSETQYF.

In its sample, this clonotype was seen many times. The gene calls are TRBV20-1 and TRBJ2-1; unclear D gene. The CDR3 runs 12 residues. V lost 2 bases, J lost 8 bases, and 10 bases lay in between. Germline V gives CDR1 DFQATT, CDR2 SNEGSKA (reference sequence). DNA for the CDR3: TGCAGTGCTAGATCCAGCCGACATGAGCAGTTCTTC. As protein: CSARSSRHEQFF.

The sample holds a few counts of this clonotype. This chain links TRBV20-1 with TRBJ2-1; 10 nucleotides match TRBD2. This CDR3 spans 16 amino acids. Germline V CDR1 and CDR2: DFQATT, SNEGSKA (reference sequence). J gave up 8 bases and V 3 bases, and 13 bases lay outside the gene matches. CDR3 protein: CSASESSGRRNHEQFF. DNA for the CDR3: TGCAGTGCTAGTGAGTCTAGCGGGAGAAGGAACCATGAGCAGTTCTTC.

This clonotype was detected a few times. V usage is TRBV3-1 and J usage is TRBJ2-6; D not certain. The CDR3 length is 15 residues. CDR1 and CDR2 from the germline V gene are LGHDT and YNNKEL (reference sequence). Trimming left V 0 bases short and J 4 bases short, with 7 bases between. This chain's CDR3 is CASSQDWSGANVLTF. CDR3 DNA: TGTGCCAGCAGCCAAGACTGGTCGGGGGCCAACGTCCTGACTTTC.

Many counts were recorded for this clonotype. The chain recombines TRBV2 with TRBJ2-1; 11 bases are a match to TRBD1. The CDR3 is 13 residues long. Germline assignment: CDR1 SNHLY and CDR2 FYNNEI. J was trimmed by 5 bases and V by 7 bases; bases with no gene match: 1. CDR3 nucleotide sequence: TGTGCCAGCACGGGACAGGGGGACAATGAGCAGTTCTTC. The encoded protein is CASTGQGDNEQFF.

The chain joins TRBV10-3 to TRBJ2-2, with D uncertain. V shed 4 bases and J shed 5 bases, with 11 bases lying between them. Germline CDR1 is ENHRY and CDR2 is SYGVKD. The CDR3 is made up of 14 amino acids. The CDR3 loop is CAISGPQATGELFF. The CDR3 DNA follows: TGTGCCATCAGTGGACCCCAGGCTACCGGGGAGCTGTTTTTT.

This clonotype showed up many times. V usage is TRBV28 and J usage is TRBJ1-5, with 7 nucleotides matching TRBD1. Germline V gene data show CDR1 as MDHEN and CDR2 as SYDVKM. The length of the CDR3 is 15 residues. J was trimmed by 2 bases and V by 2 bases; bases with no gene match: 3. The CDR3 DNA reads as TGTGCCAGCAGTTTAAGACAGGGCCGCAATCAGCCCCAGCATTTT. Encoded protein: CASSLRQGRNQPQHF.

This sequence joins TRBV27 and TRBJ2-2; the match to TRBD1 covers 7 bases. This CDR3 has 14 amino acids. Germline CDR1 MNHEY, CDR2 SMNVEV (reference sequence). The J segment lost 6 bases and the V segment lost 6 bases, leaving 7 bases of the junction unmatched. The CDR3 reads CASRPTGEPGELFF. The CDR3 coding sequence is TGTGCCAGCAGACCCACAGGGGAACCCGGGGAGCTGTTTTTT.

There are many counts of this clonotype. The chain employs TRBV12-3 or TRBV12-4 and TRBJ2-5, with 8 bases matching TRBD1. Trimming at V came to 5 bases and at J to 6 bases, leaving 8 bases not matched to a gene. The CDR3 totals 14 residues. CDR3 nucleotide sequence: TGTGCCAGCAGTCGGCAGGGGGCGGCTCAGACCCAGTACTTC. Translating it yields CASSRQGAAQTQYF.

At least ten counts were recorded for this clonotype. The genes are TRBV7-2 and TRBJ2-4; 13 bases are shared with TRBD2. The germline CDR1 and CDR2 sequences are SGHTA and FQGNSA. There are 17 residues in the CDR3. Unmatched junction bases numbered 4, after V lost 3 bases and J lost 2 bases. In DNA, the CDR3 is TGTGCCAGCAGCTTCTACGGGACTAGCGGGACCAAAAACATTCAGTACTTC. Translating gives CASSFYGTSGTKNIQYF.

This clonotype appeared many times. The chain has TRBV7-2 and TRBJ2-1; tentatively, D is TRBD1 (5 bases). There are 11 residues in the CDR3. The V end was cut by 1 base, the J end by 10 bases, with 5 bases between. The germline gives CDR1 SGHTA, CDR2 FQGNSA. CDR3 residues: CASSLGTEQFF. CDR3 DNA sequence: TGTGCCAGCAGCTTAGGGACAGAGCAGTTCTTC.